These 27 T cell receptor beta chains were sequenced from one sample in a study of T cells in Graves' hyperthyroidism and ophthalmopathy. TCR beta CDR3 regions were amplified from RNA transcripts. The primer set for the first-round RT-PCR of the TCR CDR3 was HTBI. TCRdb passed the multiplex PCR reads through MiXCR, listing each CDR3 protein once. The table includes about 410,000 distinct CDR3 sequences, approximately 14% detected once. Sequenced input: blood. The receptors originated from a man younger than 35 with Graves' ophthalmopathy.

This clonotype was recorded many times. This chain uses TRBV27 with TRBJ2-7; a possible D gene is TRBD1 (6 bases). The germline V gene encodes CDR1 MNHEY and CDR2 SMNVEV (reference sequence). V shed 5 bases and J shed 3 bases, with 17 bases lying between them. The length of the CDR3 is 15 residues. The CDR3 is CASSLERDTGYEQYF. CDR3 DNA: TGTGCCAGCAGTCTAGAACGGGACACAGGCTACGAGCAGTACTTC.

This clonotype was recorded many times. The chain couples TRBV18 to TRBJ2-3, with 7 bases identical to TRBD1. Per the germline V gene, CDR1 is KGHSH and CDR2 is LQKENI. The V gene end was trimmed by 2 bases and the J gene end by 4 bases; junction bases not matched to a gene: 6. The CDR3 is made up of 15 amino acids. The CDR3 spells CASSPSGGLADTQYF. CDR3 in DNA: TGTGCCAGCTCACCATCAGGGGGTTTAGCAGATACGCAGTATTTT.

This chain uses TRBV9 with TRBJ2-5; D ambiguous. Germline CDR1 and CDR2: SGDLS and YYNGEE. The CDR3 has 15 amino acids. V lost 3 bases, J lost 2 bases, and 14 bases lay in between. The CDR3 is CASSGRTILQETQYF. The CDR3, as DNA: TGTGCCAGCAGCGGCAGGACCATTCTACAAGAGACCCAGTACTTC.

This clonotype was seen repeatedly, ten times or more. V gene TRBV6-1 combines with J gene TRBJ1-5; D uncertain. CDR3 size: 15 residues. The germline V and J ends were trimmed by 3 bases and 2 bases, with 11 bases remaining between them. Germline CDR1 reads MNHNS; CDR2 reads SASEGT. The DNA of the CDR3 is TGTGCCAGCAGTGAGATGGGATTAGGCAATCAGCCCCAGCATTTT. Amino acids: CASSEMGLGNQPQHF.

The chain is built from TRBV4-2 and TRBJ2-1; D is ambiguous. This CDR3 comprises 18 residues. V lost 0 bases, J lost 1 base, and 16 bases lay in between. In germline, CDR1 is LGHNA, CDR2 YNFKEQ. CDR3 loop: CASSQDSSMGFSYNEQFF. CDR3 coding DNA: TGTGCCAGCAGCCAAGATTCCTCGATGGGCTTTTCCTACAATGAGCAGTTCTTC.

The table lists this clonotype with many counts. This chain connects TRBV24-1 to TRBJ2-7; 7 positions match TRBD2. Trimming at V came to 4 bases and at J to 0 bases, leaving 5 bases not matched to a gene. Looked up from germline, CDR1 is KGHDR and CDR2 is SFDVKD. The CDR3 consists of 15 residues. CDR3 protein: CATSDTGRSSYEQYF. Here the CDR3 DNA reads TGTGCCACCAGTGACACCGGGAGGAGCTCCTACGAGCAGTACTTC.

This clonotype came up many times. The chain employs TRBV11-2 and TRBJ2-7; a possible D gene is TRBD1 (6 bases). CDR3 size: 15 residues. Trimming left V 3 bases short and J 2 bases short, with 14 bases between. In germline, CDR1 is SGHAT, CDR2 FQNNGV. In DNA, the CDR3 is TGTGCCAGCAGCTTCCGGACAGAAGGCCCCTACGAGCAGTACTTC. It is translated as CASSFRTEGPYEQYF.

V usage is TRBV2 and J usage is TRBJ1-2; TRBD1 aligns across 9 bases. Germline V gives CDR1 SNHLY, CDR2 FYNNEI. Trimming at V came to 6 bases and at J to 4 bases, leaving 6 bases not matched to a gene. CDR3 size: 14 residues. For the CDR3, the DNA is TGTGCCAGCAGCGGGACAGGGAGAGGCTATGGCTACACCTTC. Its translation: CASSGTGRGYGYTF. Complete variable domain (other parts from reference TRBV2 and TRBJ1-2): EPEVTQTPSHQVTQMGQEVILRCVPISNHLYFYWYRQILGQKVEFLVSFYNNEISEKSEIFDDQFSVERPDGSNFTLKIRSTKLEDSAMYFCASSGTGRGYGYTFGSGTRLTVV.

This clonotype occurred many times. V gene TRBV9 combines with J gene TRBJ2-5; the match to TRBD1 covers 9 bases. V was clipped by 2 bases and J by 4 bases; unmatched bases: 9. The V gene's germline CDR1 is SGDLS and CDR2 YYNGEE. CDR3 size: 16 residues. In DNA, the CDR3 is TGTGCCAGCAGCGTGGGACAGGGTATCGGGGGAGAGACCCAGTACTTC. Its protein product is CASSVGQGIGGETQYF. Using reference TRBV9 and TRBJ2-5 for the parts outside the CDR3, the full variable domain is DSGVTQTPKHLITATGQRVTLRCSPRSGDLSVYWYQQSLDQGLQFLIQYYNGEERAKGNILERFSAQQFPDLHSELNLSSLELGDSALYFCASSVGQGIGGETQYFGPGTRLLVL.

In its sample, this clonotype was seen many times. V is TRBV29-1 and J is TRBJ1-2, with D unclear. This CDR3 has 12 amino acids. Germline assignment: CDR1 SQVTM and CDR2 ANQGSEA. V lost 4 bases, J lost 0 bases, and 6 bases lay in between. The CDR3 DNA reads TGCAGCGTTGGCAGTGCTAACTATGGCTACACCTTC. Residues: CSVGSANYGYTF.

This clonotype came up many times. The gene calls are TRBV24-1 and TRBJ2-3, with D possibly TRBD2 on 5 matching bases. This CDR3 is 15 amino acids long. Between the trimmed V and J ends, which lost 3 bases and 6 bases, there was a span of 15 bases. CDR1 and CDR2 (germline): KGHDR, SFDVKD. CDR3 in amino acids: CATSDLGLTADTQYF. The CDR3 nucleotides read TGTGCCACCAGTGATCTCGGACTGACCGCCGATACGCAGTATTTT.

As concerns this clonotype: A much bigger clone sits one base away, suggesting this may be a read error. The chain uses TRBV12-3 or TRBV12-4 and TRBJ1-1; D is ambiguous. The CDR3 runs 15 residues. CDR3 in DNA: TGTGCCAGCAGTTTGGTTGACGGGAGGAACACTGAAGCTATCTTT. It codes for CASSLVDGRNTEAIF.

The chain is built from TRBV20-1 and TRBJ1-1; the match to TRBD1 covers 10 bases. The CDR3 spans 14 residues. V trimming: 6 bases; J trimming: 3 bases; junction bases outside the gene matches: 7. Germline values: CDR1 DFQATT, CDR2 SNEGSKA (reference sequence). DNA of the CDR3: TGCAGTGCCGCTGGGACAGGGGCTGACACTGAAGCTTTCTTT. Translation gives CSAAGTGADTEAFF.

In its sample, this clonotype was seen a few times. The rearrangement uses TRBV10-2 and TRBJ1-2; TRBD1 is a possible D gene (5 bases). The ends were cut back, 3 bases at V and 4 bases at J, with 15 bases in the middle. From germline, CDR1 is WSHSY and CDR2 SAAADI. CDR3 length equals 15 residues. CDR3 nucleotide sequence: TGCGCCAGCAGTGATGGGACGGCCACCCGCTATGGCTACACCTTC. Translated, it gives CASSDGTATRYGYTF.

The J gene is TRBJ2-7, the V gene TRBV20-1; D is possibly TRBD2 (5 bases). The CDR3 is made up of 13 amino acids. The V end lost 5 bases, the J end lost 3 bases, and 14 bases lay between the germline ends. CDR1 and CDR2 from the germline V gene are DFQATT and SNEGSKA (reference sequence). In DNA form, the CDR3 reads TGCAGTGCTCCCGGAGGAGGCTTCTACGAGCAGTACTTC. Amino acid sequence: CSAPGGGFYEQYF.

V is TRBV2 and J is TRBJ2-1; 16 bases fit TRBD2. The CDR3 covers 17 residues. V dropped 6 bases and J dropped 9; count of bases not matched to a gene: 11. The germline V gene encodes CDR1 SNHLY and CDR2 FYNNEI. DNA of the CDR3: TGTGCCAGCAGCCCCTTGGGACTAGCGGGGGGGCATAGTGAGCAGTTCTTC. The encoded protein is CASSPLGLAGGHSEQFF.

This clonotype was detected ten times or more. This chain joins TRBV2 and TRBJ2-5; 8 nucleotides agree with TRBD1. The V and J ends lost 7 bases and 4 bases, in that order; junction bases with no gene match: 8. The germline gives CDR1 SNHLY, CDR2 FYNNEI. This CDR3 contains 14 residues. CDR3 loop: CASTTTGAVETQYF. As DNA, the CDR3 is TGTGCCAGCACCACGACAGGGGCGGTAGAGACCCAGTACTTC.

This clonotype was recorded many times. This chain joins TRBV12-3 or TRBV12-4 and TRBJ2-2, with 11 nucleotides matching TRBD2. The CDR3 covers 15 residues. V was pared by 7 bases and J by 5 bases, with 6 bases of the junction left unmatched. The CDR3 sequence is CASTLGTSGTGELFF. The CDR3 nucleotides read TGTGCCAGCACATTGGGGACTAGCGGAACCGGGGAGCTGTTTTTT.

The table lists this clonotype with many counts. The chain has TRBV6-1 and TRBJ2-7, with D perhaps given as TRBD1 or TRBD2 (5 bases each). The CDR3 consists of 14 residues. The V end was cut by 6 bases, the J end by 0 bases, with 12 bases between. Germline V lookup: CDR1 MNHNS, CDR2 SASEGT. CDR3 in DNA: TGTGCCAGCAGCTCCGGGGCTACCTCCTACGAGCAGTACTTC. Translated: CASSSGATSYEQYF.

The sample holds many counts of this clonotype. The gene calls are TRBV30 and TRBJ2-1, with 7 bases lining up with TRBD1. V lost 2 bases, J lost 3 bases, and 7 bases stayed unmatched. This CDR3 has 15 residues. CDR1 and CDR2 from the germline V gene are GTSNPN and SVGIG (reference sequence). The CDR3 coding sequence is TGTGCCTGGAGTCCGGGACAGACTCTCTACAATGAGCAGTTCTTC. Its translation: CAWSPGQTLYNEQFF.

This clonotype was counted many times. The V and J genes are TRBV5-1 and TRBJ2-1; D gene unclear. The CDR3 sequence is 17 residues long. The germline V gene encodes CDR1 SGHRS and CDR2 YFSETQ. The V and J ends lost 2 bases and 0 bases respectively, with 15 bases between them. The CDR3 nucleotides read TGCGCCAGCAGCTTTGAAGACTGGCGAAGCTCCTACAATGAGCAGTTCTTC. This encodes CASSFEDWRSSYNEQFF.

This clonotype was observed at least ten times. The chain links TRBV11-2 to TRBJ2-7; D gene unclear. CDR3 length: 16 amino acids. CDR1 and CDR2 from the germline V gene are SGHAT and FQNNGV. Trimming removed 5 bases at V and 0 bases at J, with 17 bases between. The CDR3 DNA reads TGTGCCAGCAGCACCGTCGAGCAGGCGCCCTCCTACGAGCAGTACTTC. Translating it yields CASSTVEQAPSYEQYF. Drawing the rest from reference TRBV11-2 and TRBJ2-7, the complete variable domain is EAGVAQSPRYKIIEKRQSVAFWCNPISGHATLYWYQQILGQGPKLLIQFQNNGVVDDSQLPKDRFSAERLKGVDSTLKIQPAKLEDSAVYLCASSTVEQAPSYEQYFGPGTRLTVT.

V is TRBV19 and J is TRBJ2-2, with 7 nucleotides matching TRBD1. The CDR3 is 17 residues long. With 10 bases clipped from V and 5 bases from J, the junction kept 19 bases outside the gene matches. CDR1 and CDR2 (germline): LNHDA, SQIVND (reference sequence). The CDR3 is CATRPRHDREKTGELFF. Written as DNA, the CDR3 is TGTGCCACCCGCCCCCGACACGACAGGGAAAAAACCGGGGAGCTGTTTTTT.

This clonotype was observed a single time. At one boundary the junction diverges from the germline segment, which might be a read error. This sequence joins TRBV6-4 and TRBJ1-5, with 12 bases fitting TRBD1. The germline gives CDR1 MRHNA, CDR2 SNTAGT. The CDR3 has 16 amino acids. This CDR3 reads CVSGGTGGLVNQPQHF. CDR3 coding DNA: TGTGTCAGCGGGGGGACAGGGGGCCTCGTCAATCAGCCCCAGCATTTT.

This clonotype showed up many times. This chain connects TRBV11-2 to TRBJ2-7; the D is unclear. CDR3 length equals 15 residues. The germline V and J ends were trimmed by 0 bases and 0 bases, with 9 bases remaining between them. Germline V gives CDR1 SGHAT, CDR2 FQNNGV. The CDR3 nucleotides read TGTGCCAGCAGCTTAGAGATCACAAGCTCCTACGAGCAGTACTTC. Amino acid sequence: CASSLEITSSYEQYF.

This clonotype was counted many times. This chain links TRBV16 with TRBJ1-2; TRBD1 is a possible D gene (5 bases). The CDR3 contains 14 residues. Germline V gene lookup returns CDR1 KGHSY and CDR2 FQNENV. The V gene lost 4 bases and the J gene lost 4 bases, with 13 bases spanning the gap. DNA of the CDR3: TGTGCCAGCAGCCCTCCGGGGCGTGTCTATGGCTACACCTTC. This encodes CASSPPGRVYGYTF. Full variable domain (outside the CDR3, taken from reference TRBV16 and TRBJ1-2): GEEVAQTPKHLVRGEGQKAKLYCAPIKGHSYVFWYQQVLKNEFKFLISFQNENVFDETGMPKERFSAKCLPNSPCSLEIQATKLEDSAVYFCASSPPGRVYGYTFGSGTRLTVV.

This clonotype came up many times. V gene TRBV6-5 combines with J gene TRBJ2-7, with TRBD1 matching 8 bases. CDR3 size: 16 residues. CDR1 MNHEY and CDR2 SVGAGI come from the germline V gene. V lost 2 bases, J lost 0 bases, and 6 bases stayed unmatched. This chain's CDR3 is CASSYQGTGSSYEQYF. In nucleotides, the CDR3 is TGTGCCAGCAGTTACCAAGGGACAGGCAGCTCCTACGAGCAGTACTTC.